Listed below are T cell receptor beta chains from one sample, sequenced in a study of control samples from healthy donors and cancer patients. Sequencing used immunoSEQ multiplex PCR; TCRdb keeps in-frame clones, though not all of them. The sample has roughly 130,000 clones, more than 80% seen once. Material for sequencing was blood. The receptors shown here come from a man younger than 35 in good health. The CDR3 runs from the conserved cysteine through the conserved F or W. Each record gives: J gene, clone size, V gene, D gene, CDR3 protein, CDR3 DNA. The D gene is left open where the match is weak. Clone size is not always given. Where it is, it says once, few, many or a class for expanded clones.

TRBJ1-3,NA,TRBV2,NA,CASSEERGIGNTIYF,TGTGCCAGCAGTGAAGAGAGAGGGATAGGAAACACCATATATTTT
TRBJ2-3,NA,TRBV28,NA,CASSVYGDTQYF,TGTGCCAGCAGCGTTTATGGGGATACGCAGTATTTT
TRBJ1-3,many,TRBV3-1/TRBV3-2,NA,CASSQGDTIYF,TGTGCCAGCAGCCAAGGGGACACCATATATTTT
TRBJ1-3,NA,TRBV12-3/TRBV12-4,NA,CASRASGNTIYF,TGTGCCAGCCGGGCTAGTGGAAACACCATATATTTT
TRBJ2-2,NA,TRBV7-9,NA,CASSLTLDGELFF,TGTGCCAGCAGCTTAACTTTGGACGGGGAGCTGTTTTTT
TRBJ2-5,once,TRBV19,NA,CASKDWTETQYF,TGTGCCAGTAAGGACTGGACGGAGACCCAGTACTTC
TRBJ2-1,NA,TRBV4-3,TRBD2,CASSQALAGVEQFF,TGCGCCAGCAGCCAAGCACTAGCGGGCGTGGAGCAGTTCTTC
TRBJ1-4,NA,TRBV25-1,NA,CASSRSDSSNEKLFF,TGTGCCAGCAGCCGCTCCGACTCGAGTAATGAAAAACTGTTTTTT
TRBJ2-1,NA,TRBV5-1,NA,CASSLLGGRSYNEQFF,TGCGCCAGCAGCTTGCTGGGGGGCCGTTCCTACAATGAGCAGTTCTTC
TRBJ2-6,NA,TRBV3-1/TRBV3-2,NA,CASSQDERAGANVLTF,TGTGCCAGCAGCCAAGATGAGAGGGCTGGGGCCAACGTCCTGACTTTC
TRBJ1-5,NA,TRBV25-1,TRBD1,CASTPGGSNQPQHF,TGTGCCAGCACTCCAGGGGGTAGCAATCAGCCCCAGCATTTT
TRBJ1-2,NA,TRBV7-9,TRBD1,CASSLVGGRGPYGYTF,TGTGCCAGCAGCTTAGTCGGGGGCAGGGGGCCCTATGGCTACACCTTC
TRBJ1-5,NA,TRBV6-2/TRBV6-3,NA,CASSYSSRSVRGSNQPQHF,TGTGCCAGCAGTTACTCGAGTAGGTCGGTTCGAGGGAGCAATCAGCCCCAGCATTTT
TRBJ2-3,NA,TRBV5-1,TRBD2,CASSSAGGQDTQYF,TGCGCCAGCAGCTCAGCGGGGGGGCAAGATACGCAGTATTTT
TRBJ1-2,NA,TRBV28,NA,CASNKGVQANYGYTF,TGTGCCAGCAATAAGGGTGTACAAGCTAACTATGGCTACACCTTC
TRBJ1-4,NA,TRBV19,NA,CASGSVTGVSNEKLFF,TGTGCCAGCGGATCTGTGACAGGCGTCTCAAATGAAAAACTGTTTTTT
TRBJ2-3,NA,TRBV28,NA,CASSLDRTDPQPDTQYF,TGTGCCAGCAGTTTAGATAGGACGGACCCGCAGCCAGATACGCAGTATTTT
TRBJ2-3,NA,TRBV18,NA,CASSPPGPLGATQYF,TGTGCCAGCTCACCACCGGGACCCCTCGGGGCTACGCAGTATTTT
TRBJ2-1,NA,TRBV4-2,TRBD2,CASSQDSGGAYNEQFF,TGTGCCAGCAGCCAAGATAGCGGGGGAGCCTACAATGAGCAGTTCTTC
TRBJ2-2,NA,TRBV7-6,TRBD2,CASSFPGTRTPGELFF,TGTGCCAGCAGCTTTCCCGGGACTAGGACTCCCGGGGAGCTGTTTTTT
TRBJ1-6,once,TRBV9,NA,CASSVLQVSPLHF,TGTGCCAGCAGCGTCTTACAGGTTTCACCCCTCCACTTT
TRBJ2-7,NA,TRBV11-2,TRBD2,CASSLSSGGAFYEQYF,TGTGCCAGCAGCTTATCCTCCGGGGGGGCCTTCTACGAGCAGTACTTC
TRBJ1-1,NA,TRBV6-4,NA,CASTPLRRDTEAFF,TGTGCCAGCACCCCTTTGAGAAGGGACACTGAAGCTTTCTTT
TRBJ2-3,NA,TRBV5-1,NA,CASSPGPGSDTQYF,TGCGCCAGCAGCCCGGGCCCGGGGTCAGATACGCAGTATTTT
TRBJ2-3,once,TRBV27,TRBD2,CASSLWGGRTDTQYF,TGTGCCAGCAGCCTTTGGGGAGGGCGCACAGATACGCAGTATTTT
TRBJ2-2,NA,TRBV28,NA,CASSLWTLGANTGELFF,TGTGCCAGCAGTTTATGGACCTTGGGTGCGAACACCGGGGAGCTGTTTTTT
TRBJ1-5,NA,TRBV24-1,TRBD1,CATSDTTGTANNQPQHF,TGTGCCACCAGTGACACCACCGGGACAGCGAACAATCAGCCCCAGCATTTT
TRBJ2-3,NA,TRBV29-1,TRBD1,CSVQPTGLRTDTQYF,TGCAGCGTCCAACCGACAGGGCTCAGGACAGATACGCAGTATTTT
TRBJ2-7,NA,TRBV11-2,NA,CASSPGGTYEQYF,TGTGCCAGCAGCCCAGGGGGGACCTACGAGCAGTACTTC
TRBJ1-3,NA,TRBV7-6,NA,CASSLGGPGSGNTIYF,TGTGCCAGCAGCTTAGGCGGCCCCGGTTCTGGAAACACCATATATTTT
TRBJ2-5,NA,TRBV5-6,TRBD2,CASSLGLAGGTQYF,TGTGCCAGCAGCTTGGGACTAGCGGGAGGGACCCAGTACTTC
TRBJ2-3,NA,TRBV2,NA,CASSKELSDTQYF,TGTGCCAGCAGTAAGGAGTTGTCAGATACGCAGTATTTT
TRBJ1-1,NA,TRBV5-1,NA,CASSFRGLSTEAFF,TGCGCCAGCAGCTTCCGGGGATTGAGCACTGAAGCTTTCTTT
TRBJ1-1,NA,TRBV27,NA,CASSLSGGGITEAFF,TGTGCCAGCAGTTTATCGGGGGGGGGAATCACTGAAGCTTTCTTT
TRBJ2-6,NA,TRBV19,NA,CASRTAFSGANVLTF,TGTGCCAGTAGGACAGCATTCTCTGGGGCCAACGTCCTGACTTTC
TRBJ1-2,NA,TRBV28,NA,CASTLWRDSSGYTF,TGTGCCAGCACCCTTTGGAGGGATTCTTCTGGCTACACCTTC
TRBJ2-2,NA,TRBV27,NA,CASSPPDTGELFF,TGTGCCAGCAGTCCCCCGGACACCGGGGAGCTGTTTTTT
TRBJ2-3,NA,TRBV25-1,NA,CASSGRDGSTDTQYF,TGTGCCAGCAGTGGTAGGGACGGGAGCACAGATACGCAGTATTTT
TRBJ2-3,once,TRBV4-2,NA,CASSQDLADTQYF,TGTGCCAGCAGCCAAGATCTAGCAGATACGCAGTATTTT
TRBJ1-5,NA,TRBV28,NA,CASQGTVVSNQPQHF,TGTGCCAGCCAGGGGACGGTAGTAAGCAATCAGCCCCAGCATTTT
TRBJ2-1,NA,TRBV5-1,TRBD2,CASSFSSGSGGEQFF,TGCGCCAGCAGCTTTTCTAGCGGGAGTGGCGGTGAGCAGTTCTTC
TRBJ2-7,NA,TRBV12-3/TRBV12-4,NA,CASAYSRLHEQYF,TGTGCCAGCGCATATAGCAGGCTCCACGAGCAGTACTTC
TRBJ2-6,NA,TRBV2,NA,CASSGDSGANVLTF,TGTGCCAGCAGTGGGGATTCTGGGGCCAACGTCCTGACTTTC
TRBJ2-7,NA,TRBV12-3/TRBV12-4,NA,CASSSLRGEQYF,TGTGCCAGCAGTTCTTTACGTGGGGAGCAGTACTTC
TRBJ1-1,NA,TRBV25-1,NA,CASSDLNTEAFF,TGTGCCAGCAGTGACTTGAACACTGAAGCTTTCTTT
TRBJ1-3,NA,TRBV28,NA,CASTPWTDSGNTIYF,TGTGCCAGCACCCCATGGACTGACTCTGGAAACACCATATATTTT
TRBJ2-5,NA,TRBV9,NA,CASSVASTGSEETQYF,TGTGCCAGCAGCGTAGCGTCGACAGGTTCGGAAGAGACCCAGTACTTC
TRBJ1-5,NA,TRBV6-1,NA,CASSEVGNSNQPQHF,TGTGCCAGCAGTGAAGTGGGTAATAGCAATCAGCCCCAGCATTTT
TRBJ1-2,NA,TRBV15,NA,CATSRDYNRGEDYGYTF,TGTGCCACCAGCAGAGATTATAATAGGGGGGAAGACTATGGCTACACCTTC
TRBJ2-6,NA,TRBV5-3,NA,CARSCLDSSGANVLTF,TGTGCCAGAAGCTGTCTAGACAGCTCTGGGGCCAACGTCCTGACTTTC
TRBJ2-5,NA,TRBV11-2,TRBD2,CASSGGAGETQYF,TGTGCCAGCTCCGGGGGGGCCGGTGAGACCCAGTACTTC
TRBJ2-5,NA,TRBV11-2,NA,CASTGRDQETQYF,TGTGCCAGCACCGGCAGGGACCAAGAGACCCAGTACTTC
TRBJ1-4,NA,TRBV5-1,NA,CASSKDRINEKLFF,TGCGCCAGCAGCAAGGACCGGATTAATGAAAAACTGTTTTTT
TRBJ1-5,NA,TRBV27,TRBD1,CASSFQGALQPQHF,TGTGCCAGCAGTTTTCAGGGGGCGCTTCAGCCCCAGCATTTT
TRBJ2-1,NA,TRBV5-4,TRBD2,CASSLTSGSGRTGQFF,TGTGCCAGCAGCCTCACTAGCGGGAGCGGGAGGACAGGGCAGTTCTTC
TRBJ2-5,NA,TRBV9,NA,CASSQAAQETQYF,TGTGCCAGCAGTCAGGCAGCACAAGAGACCCAGTACTTC
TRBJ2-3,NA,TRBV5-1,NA,CASSLRQASTDTQYF,TGCGCCAGCAGCCTAAGACAGGCGAGCACAGATACGCAGTATTTT